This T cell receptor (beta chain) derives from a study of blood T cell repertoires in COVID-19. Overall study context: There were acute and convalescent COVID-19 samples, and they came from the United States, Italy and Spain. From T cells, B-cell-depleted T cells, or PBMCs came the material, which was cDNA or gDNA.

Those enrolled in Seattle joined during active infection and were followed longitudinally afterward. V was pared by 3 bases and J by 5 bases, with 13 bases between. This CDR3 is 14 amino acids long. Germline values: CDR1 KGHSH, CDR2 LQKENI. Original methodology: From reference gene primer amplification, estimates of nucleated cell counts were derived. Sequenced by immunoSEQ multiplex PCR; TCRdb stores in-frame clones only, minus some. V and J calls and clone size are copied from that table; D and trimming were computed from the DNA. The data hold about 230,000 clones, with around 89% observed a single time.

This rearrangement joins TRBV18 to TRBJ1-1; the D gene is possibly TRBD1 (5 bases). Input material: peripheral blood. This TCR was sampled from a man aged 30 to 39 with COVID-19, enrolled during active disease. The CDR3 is CASSPITGETEAFF. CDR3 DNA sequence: TGTGCCAGCTCACCCATCACAGGAGAAACTGAAGCTTTCTTT.